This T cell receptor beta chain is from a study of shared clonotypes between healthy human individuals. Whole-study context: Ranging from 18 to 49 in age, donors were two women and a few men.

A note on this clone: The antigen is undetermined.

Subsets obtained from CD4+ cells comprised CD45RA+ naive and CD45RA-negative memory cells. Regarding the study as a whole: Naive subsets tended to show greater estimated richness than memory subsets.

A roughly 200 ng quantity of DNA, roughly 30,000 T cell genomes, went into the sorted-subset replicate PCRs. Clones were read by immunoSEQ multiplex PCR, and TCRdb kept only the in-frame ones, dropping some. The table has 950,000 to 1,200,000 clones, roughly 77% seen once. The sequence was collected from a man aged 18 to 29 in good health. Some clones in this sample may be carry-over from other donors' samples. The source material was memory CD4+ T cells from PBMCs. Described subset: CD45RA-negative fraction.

The CDR3 protein is CASSQTAQGLETQYF. CDR3 in DNA: TGCGCCAGCAGCCAAACTGCCCAGGGTCTCGAGACCCAGTACTTC. The V and J genes are TRBV5-1 and TRBJ2-5; D might be TRBD1 (5 bases). CDR1 and CDR2 (germline): SGHRS, YFSETQ. Trimming removed 4 bases from V and 5 bases from J, with 18 bases in between. The CDR3 runs 15 residues.